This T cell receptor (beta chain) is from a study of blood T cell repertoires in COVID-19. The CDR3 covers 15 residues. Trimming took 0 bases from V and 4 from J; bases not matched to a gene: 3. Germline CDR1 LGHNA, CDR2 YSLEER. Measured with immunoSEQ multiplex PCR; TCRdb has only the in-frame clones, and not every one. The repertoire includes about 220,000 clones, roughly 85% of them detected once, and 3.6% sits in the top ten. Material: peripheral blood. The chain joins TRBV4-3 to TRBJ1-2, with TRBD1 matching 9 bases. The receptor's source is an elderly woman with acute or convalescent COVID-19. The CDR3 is CASSQELQGAYGYTF. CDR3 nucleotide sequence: TGCGCCAGCAGCCAAGAATTACAGGGGGCCTATGGCTACACCTTC.